The clone carrying this T cell receptor beta chain was seen at least ten times. This specimen belongs to a study of T cells in Graves' hyperthyroidism and ophthalmopathy. Germline values: CDR1 ENHRY, CDR2 SYGVKD. Trimming pared 6 bases from V and 0 bases from J, leaving 8 bases between. CDR3 size: 13 residues. Amplification targeted TCR beta CDR3 regions from RNA transcripts. HTBI primers were used for first-round RT-PCR of the TCR CDR3. In TCRdb, the multiplex PCR reads were re-called with MiXCR into one record per CDR3 protein. The repertoire holds approximately 710,000 distinct CDR3 sequences, with around 16% as singletons.

This rearrangement joins TRBV10-3 to TRBJ1-1; no clear D gene. The source of this sequence is a man between 50 and 59 years old with Graves' hyperthyroidism. Material: blood. CDR3 residues: CAIRGIMNTEAFF. CDR3 DNA: TGTGCCATCAGAGGCATTATGAACACTGAAGCTTTCTTT.